The present T cell receptor beta chain was sequenced within a study of shared clonotypes between healthy human individuals. Study overall: The plates for each donor numbered three CD4 naive, three CD4 memory, two CD8 naive and one CD8 memory. Study-wide points: Despite large depth, sorted-subset datasets appeared incompletely sequenced.

The CDR3 extends over 13 amino acids. V was shortened by 6 bases and J by 1 base, with 13 bases between the two germline ends. Germline-derived CDR1 and CDR2 are SQVTM and ANQGSEA. The protocol was immunoSEQ multiplex PCR, while the TCRdb copy is restricted to in-frame clones and leaves out a portion. This sample has about 2.4 million clones; approximately 93% occur once, and the top ten carry more than 0.35%. Points on this clone: Its antigen is currently unknown.

Input material: naive CD4+ T cells from PBMCs. As for subset: CD45RA+ positively selected. The rearrangement links TRBV29-1 to TRBJ2-7; weak D call: TRBD1 (5 bases). This sequence originates from a young man in good health. Some clones in this sample may be carry-over from other donors' samples. DNA of the CDR3: TGCAGCGTGTTACAGGTCCGATCCTACGAGCAGTACTTC. It is translated as CSVLQVRSYEQYF.